This entry lists 23 T cell receptor beta chains sequenced from one sample in a study of shared clonotypes between healthy human individuals. The assay was immunoSEQ multiplex PCR, and TCRdb's table has in-frame clones only and misses some. The repertoire holds around 2.5 million clones, with roughly 93% as singletons. Input material: naive CD4+ T cells from PBMCs. Sample subset: CD45RA+ positively selected. These receptors originate from a man aged 18-30 years in good health. Some clones in this sample may be carry-over from other donors' samples.

The chain is built from TRBV7-9 and TRBJ1-2; D unclear. V lost 5 bases, J lost 7 bases, and 11 bases lay in between. The CDR3 extends over 12 amino acids. Germline CDR1 reads SEHNR; CDR2 reads FQNEAQ (reference sequence). CDR3 sequence: CASSPELGGYTF. The CDR3 nucleotides are TGTGCCAGCAGCCCGGAGCTGGGTGGCTACACCTTC.

CDR3 protein: CASSPRVAYGYTF. Written as DNA, the CDR3 is TGTGCCAGCAGTCCCAGGGTAGCCTATGGCTACACCTTC. The chain joins TRBV28 to TRBJ1-2; possibly TRBD1 for D (5 bases). V was shortened by 5 bases and J by 4 bases, with 11 bases between the two germline ends. Germline values: CDR1 MDHEN, CDR2 SYDVKM. The CDR3 has 13 amino acids.

V usage is TRBV28 and J usage is TRBJ1-2, with D possibly TRBD1 on 5 matching bases. The CDR3 runs to 15 residues. Germline V gene sequence: CDR1 MDHEN, CDR2 SYDVKM. Between the trimmed V and J ends, which lost 5 bases and 5 bases, there was a span of 18 bases. The CDR3 sequence is CASSGGGGRTYGYTF. CDR3 in DNA: TGTGCCAGCAGTGGGGGGGGTGGACGGACTTATGGCTACACCTTC.

V gene TRBV19 combines with J gene TRBJ2-2; TRBD2 might be the D (6 bases). The CDR3 runs 13 residues. V lost 6 bases to trimming and J lost 4 bases, with 9 bases between them. Per germline, CDR1 LNHDA and CDR2 SQIVND (reference sequence). CDR3 nucleotide sequence: TGTGCCAGTAGGGAGGGGTCCACCGGGGAGCTGTTTTTT. This sequence encodes CASREGSTGELFF.

The chain couples TRBV5-1 to TRBJ2-1; TRBD1 is a possible D gene (5 bases). The V end lost 4 bases, the J end lost 0 bases, and 11 bases lay between the germline ends. The CDR3 covers 15 residues. The V gene's germline CDR1 is SGHRS and CDR2 YFSETQ. The CDR3 loop is CASSPDIYSYNEQFF. CDR3 sequence (DNA): TGCGCCAGCAGCCCGGACATATACTCCTACAATGAGCAGTTCTTC.

The rearrangement joins TRBV19 to TRBJ1-3; D is perhaps TRBD1 (5 bases). The V end was cut by 5 bases, the J end by 4 bases, with 9 bases between. The germline CDR1 and CDR2 sequences are LNHDA and SQIVND (reference sequence). The CDR3 consists of 13 residues. CDR3: CASSGASGNTIYF. CDR3 DNA sequence: TGTGCCAGTAGTGGGGCGTCCGGAAACACCATATATTTT.

J is TRBJ2-6 and V is TRBV7-9; 7 positions match TRBD1. The junction had 2 bases not matched to a gene; V was cut back by 1 base and J by 2 bases. This CDR3 has 16 amino acids. Germline values: CDR1 SEHNR, CDR2 FQNEAQ (reference sequence). This CDR3 is CASSLGQGAGANVLTF. The CDR3 DNA sequence: TGTGCCAGCAGCTTAGGACAGGGTGCTGGGGCCAACGTCCTGACTTTC.

The genes are TRBV7-9 and TRBJ1-4; D uncertain. V shed 3 bases and J shed 8 bases, with 13 bases lying between them. CDR3 size: 14 residues. Germline V gene data show CDR1 as SEHNR and CDR2 as FQNEAQ (reference sequence). The CDR3 region is CASSFEEAGEKLFF. The CDR3 nucleotides are TGTGCCAGCAGCTTCGAGGAAGCCGGGGAAAAACTGTTTTTT.

CDR3 region: CASSVGREGPTDTQYF. DNA for the CDR3: TGTGCCAGCAGTGTAGGACGGGAGGGCCCCACAGATACGCAGTATTTT. This chain connects TRBV2 to TRBJ2-3; 8 nucleotides match TRBD2. Trimming removed 4 bases from V and 2 bases from J; junction bases left unmatched: 8. The CDR3 has 16 amino acids. The germline V gene has CDR1 SNHLY and CDR2 FYNNEI.

The rearrangement uses TRBV19 and TRBJ2-1; TRBD2 agrees at 9 bases. With 3 bases clipped from V and 8 bases from J, the junction kept 8 bases outside the gene matches. Germline V gene sequence: CDR1 LNHDA, CDR2 SQIVND (reference sequence). CDR3 length: 15 residues. The CDR3 spells CASSMASGRRDEQFF. The DNA for the CDR3 is TGTGCCAGTAGTATGGCCAGCGGGAGGAGGGATGAGCAGTTCTTC.

V and J are TRBV6-5 and TRBJ1-5; the D is unclear. The V end was cut by 2 bases, the J end by 0 bases, with 8 bases between. This CDR3 has 15 amino acids. CDR1 is MNHEY and CDR2 is SVGAGI in the germline V gene. DNA of the CDR3: TGTGCCAGCAGTTACGGGGAATATAGCAATCAGCCCCAGCATTTT. Its protein is CASSYGEYSNQPQHF.

The V call is TRBV9, the J call TRBJ2-1; the D gene is possibly TRBD2 (6 bases). This CDR3 comprises 13 residues. Looked up from germline, CDR1 is SGDLS and CDR2 is YYNGEE. The ends were cut back, 7 bases at V and 8 bases at J, with 16 bases in the middle. The CDR3 is CASGRDLADEQFF. CDR3 bases: TGTGCCAGCGGAAGAGATTTAGCGGATGAGCAGTTCTTC.

The chain couples TRBV5-1 to TRBJ2-2, with D unclear. There are 13 residues in the CDR3. V was clipped by 3 bases and J by 7 bases, with 10 bases between them. Looked up from germline, CDR1 is SGHRS and CDR2 is YFSETQ. The CDR3 coding sequence is TGCGCCAGCAGCTCCAGGCCGCGCGGGGAGCTGTTTTTT. Residues: CASSSRPRGELFF.

V gene TRBV28 combines with J gene TRBJ2-7; a weak D match, TRBD2 (7 bases). The CDR3 consists of 14 residues. V was shortened by 3 bases and J by 12 bases, with 21 bases between the two germline ends. CDR1 and CDR2 (germline): MDHEN, SYDVKM. This CDR3 reads CASSFPGGRWGGYF. Written as DNA, the CDR3 is TGTGCCAGCAGTTTCCCCGGGGGGCGTTGGGGAGGGTACTTC.

CDR3 residues: CASSPQAGRYEQYF. Here the CDR3 DNA reads TGTGCCAGCAGTCCTCAGGCAGGCCGATACGAGCAGTACTTC. The chain uses TRBV28 and TRBJ2-7; D gene ambiguous. Trimming stripped 5 bases from V and 4 bases from J, with 15 bases between. This CDR3 spans 14 amino acids. Germline CDR1 and CDR2: MDHEN and SYDVKM.

In its sample, this clone was seen once. This chain connects TRBV27 to TRBJ2-2; 7 bases match TRBD2. Germline CDR1 is MNHEY and CDR2 is SMNVEV (reference sequence). V gave up 7 bases and J gave up 2 bases; unmatched junction bases: 10. The length of the CDR3 is 16 residues. In DNA form, the CDR3 reads TGTGCCAGCACCTTAACAGCGGGACGAAACACCGGGGAGCTGTTTTTT. Amino acids: CASTLTAGRNTGELFF.

This chain joins TRBV28 and TRBJ2-1; 10 nucleotides line up with TRBD2. Germline CDR1 and CDR2: MDHEN and SYDVKM. J was trimmed by 7 bases and V by 8 bases; bases with no gene match: 11. CDR3 length: 15 residues. This chain's CDR3 is CASGEREGSWNEQFF. Written as DNA, the CDR3 is TGTGCCAGCGGCGAGCGGGAGGGCTCGTGGAATGAGCAGTTCTTC.

The rearrangement uses TRBV15 and TRBJ2-2; 9 bases map to TRBD2. The CDR3 contains 19 residues. V shed 1 base and J 1 base; nucleotides not matched to a gene: 10. Germline assignment: CDR1 LNHNV and CDR2 YYDKDF (reference sequence). The CDR3 reads CATSRVRRLTSGNTGELFF. The CDR3 DNA sequence: TGTGCCACCAGCAGAGTACGTCGTCTGACTAGCGGGAACACCGGGGAGCTGTTTTTT.

This rearrangement joins TRBV19 to TRBJ2-2; 12 bases agree with TRBD2. J was trimmed by 7 bases and V by 11 bases; bases with no gene match: 20. The germline V gene has CDR1 LNHDA and CDR2 SQIVND (reference sequence). The CDR3 runs 18 residues. The CDR3 sequence: CASRGLAGGPRGNGELFF. The DNA for the CDR3 is TGTGCCTCCAGGGGGCTAGCGGGAGGGCCGAGGGGGAACGGGGAGCTGTTTTTT.

The chain is built from TRBV5-1 and TRBJ1-1; no clear D gene. CDR1 and CDR2 from the germline V gene are SGHRS and YFSETQ. The germline V and J ends were trimmed by 3 bases and 0 bases, with 6 bases remaining between them. CDR3 length equals 13 residues. The CDR3 loop is CASSSFMNTEAFF. Here the CDR3 DNA reads TGCGCCAGCAGCTCGTTCATGAACACTGAAGCTTTCTTT.

Only a few counts were recorded for this clone. This specimen includes other DNA sequences encoding the same CDR3. V is TRBV20-1 and J is TRBJ2-5; D is uncertain. From germline, CDR1 is DFQATT and CDR2 SNEGSKA (reference sequence). CDR3 size: 10 residues. V gave up 3 bases and J gave up 5 bases, with 4 bases separating them. CDR3 sequence reads: CSARQETQYF. For the CDR3, the DNA is TGCAGTGCTAGGCAGGAGACCCAGTACTTC.

The J gene is TRBJ2-7, the V gene TRBV10-2; D is ambiguous. CDR1 is WSHSY and CDR2 is SAAADI in the germline V gene. V lost 2 bases to trimming and J lost 7 bases, with 12 bases between them. CDR3 length: 13 residues. This CDR3 is CASSEAESGEQYF. Here the CDR3 DNA reads TGCGCCAGCAGTGAGGCGGAGTCGGGTGAGCAGTACTTC.

The rearrangement uses TRBV11-3 and TRBJ1-1, with 8 bases matching TRBD1. J was trimmed by 7 bases and V by 5 bases; bases with no gene match: 3. CDR3 size: 12 residues. CDR1 is SGHNT, CDR2 YENEEA, per germline. The CDR3 here is CASSRGQGEAFF. Here the CDR3 DNA reads TGTGCCAGCAGCCGAGGACAGGGTGAAGCTTTCTTT.